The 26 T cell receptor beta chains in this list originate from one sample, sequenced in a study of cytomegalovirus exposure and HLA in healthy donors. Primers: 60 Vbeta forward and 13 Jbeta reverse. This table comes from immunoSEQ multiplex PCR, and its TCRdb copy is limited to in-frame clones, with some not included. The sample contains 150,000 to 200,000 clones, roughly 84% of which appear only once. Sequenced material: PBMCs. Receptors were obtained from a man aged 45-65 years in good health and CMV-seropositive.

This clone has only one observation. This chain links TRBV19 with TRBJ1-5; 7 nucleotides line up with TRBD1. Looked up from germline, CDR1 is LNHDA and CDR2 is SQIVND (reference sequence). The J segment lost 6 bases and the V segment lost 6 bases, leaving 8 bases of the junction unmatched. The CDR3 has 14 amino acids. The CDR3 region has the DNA TGTGCCAGTAGCCCACAGGGGCTCGGTCAGCCCCAGCATTTT. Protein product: CASSPQGLGQPQHF.

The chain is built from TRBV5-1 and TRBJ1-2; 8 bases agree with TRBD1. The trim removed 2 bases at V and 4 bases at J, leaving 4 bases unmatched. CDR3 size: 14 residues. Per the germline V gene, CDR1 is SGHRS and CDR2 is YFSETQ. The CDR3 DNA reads TGCGCCAGCAGCTTACTTGGACAGGGCTATGGCTACACCTTC. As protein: CASSLLGQGYGYTF.

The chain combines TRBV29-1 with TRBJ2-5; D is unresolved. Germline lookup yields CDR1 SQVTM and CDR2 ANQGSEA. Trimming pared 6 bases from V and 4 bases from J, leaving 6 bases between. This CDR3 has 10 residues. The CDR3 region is CSVRVETQYF. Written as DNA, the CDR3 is TGCAGCGTCCGGGTAGAGACCCAGTACTTC.

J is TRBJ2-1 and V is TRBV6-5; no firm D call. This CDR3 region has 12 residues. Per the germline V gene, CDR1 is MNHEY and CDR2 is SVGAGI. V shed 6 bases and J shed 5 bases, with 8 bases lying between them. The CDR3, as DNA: TGTGCCAGCAGGGCAGGTGACAATGAGCAGTTCTTC. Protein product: CASRAGDNEQFF.

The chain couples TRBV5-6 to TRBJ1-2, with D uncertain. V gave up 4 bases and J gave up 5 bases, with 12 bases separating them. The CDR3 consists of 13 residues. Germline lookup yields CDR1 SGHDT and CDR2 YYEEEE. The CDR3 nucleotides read TGTGCCAGCAGCCCCCAGGCGATATATGGCTACACCTTC. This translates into CASSPQAIYGYTF.

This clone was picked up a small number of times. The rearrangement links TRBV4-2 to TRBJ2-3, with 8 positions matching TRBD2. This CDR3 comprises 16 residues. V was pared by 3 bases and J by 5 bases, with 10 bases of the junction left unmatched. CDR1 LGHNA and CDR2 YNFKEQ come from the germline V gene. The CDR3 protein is CASSHGSGGGIDTQYF. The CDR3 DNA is TGTGCCAGCAGCCACGGCTCCGGGGGGGGGATAGATACGCAGTATTTT.

The CDR3 DNA reads as TGTGCCAGCAGTGGACTAGCACAAGAGACCCAGTACTTC. This translates into CASSGLAQETQYF. This chain connects TRBV2 to TRBJ2-5, with 7 bases aligning to TRBD2. This CDR3 is built from 13 residues. Germline trimming cut 4 bases from V and 2 bases from J; bases unmatched to any gene: 1. The V gene's germline CDR1 is SNHLY and CDR2 FYNNEI.

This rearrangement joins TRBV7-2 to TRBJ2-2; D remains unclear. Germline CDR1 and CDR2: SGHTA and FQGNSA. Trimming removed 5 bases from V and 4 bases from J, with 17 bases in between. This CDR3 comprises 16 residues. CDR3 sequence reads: CASSAPRLSGTGELFF. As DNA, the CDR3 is TGTGCCAGCAGCGCACCCCGTCTGAGTGGCACCGGGGAGCTGTTTTTT.

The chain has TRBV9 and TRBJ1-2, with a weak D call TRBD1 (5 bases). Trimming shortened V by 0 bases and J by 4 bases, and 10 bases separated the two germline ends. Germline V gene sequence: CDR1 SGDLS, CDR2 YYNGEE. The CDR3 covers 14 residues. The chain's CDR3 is CASSVDLGAYGYTF. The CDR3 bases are TGTGCCAGCAGCGTAGATTTAGGGGCCTATGGCTACACCTTC.

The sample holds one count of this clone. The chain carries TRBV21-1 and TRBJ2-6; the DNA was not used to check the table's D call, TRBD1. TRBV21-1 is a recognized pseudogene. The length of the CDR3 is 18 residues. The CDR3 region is CASSERTGEMSGANVLTF. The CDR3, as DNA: TGTGCCAGCAGCGAACGGACAGGGGAAATGTCTGGGGCCAACGTCCTGACTTTC.

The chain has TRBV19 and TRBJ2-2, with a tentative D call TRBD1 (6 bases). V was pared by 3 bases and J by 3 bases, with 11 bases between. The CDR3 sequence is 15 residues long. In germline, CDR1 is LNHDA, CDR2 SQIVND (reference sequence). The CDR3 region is CASSITGSDTGELFF. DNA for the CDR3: TGTGCCAGTAGTATCACAGGGAGTGACACCGGGGAGCTGTTTTTT.

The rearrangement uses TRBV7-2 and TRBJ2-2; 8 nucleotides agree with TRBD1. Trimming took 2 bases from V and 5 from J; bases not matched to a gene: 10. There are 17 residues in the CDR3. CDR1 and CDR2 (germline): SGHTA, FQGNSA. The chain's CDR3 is CASSLTQPRTGTGELFF. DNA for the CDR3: TGTGCCAGCAGCTTAACCCAACCCCGGACAGGGACCGGGGAGCTGTTTTTT.

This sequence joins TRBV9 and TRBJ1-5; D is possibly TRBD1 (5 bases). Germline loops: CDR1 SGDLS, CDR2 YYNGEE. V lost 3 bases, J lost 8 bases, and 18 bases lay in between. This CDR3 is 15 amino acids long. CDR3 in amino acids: CASSELGAPGEPQHF. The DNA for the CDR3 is TGTGCCAGCAGCGAGTTAGGGGCTCCGGGGGAGCCCCAGCATTTT.

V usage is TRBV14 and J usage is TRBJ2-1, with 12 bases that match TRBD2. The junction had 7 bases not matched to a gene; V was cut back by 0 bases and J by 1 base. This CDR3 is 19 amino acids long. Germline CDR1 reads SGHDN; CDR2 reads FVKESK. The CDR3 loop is CASSQDKRLAGGSYNEQFF. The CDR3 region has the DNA TGTGCCAGCAGCCAAGATAAAAGGCTAGCGGGGGGGTCCTACAATGAGCAGTTCTTC.

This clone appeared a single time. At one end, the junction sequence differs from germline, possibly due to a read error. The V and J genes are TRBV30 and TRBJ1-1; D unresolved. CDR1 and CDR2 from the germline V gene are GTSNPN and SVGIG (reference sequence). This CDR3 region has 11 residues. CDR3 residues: CAWNDYTEAFF. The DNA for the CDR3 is TGTGCCTGGAATGACTACACCGAAGCTTTCTTT. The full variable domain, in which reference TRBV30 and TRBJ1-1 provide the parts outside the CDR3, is SQTIHQWPATLVQPVGSPLSLECTVEGTSNPNLYWYRQAAGRGLQLLFYSVGIGQISSEVPQNLSASRPQDRQFILSSKKLLLSDSGFYLCAWNDYTEAFFGQGTRLTVV.

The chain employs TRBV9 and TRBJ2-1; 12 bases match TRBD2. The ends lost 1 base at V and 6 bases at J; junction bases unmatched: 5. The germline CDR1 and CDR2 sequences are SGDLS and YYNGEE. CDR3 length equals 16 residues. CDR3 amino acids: CASSVLAGGPVNEQFF. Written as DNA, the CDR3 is TGTGCCAGCAGCGTACTAGCGGGGGGGCCAGTCAATGAGCAGTTCTTC.

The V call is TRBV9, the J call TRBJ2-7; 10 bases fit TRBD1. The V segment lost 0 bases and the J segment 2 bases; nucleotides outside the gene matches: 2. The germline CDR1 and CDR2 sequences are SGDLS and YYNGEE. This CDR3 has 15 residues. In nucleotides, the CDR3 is TGTGCCAGCAGCGTAGGGGGGACAGGGGCCTACGAGCAGTACTTC. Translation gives CASSVGGTGAYEQYF.

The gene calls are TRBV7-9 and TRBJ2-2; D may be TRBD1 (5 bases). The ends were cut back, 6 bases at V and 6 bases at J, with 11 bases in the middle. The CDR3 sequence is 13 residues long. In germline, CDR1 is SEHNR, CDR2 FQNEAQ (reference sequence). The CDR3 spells CASRHQGPGELFF. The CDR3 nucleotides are TGTGCCAGCAGACACCAGGGTCCCGGGGAGCTGTTTTTT.

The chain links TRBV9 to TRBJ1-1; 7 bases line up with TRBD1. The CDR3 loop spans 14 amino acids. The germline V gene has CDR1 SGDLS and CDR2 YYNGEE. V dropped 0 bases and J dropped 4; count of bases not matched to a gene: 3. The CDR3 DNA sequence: TGTGCCAGCAGCGTAGAGGGGGCGTCCACTGAAGCTTTCTTT. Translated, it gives CASSVEGASTEAFF.

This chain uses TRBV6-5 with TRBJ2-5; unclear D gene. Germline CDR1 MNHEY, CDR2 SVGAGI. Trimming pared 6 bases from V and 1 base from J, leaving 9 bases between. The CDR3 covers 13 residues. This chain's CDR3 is CASRRIPQETQYF. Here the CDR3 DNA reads TGTGCCAGCAGGAGGATCCCCCAAGAGACCCAGTACTTC.

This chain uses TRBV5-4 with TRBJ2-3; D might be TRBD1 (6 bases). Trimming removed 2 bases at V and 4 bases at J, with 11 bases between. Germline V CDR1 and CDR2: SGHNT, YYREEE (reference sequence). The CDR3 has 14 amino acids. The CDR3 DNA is TGTGCCAGCAGCTTAGTCAGGGGATCAGATACGCAGTATTTT. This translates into CASSLVRGSDTQYF.

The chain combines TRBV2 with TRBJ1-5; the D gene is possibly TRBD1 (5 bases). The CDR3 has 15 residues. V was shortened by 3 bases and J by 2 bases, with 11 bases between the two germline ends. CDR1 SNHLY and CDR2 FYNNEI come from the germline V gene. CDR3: CASSDRVVGNQPQHF. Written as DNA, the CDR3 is TGTGCCAGCAGTGACAGGGTGGTTGGCAATCAGCCCCAGCATTTT. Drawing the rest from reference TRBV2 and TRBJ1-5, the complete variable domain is EPEVTQTPSHQVTQMGQEVILRCVPISNHLYFYWYRQILGQKVEFLVSFYNNEISEKSEIFDDQFSVERPDGSNFTLKIRSTKLEDSAMYFCASSDRVVGNQPQHFGDGTRLSIL.

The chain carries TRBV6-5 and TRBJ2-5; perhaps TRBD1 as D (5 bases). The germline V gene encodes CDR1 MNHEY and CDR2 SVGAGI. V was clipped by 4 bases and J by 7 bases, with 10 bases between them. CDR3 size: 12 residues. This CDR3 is CASSSLQGTQYF. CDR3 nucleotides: TGTGCCAGCAGTTCGCTTCAGGGGACCCAGTACTTC.

CDR3 loop: CASSLQGAANYGYTF. Here the CDR3 DNA reads TGTGCCAGCAGCTTACAGGGGGCCGCTAACTATGGCTACACCTTC. The genes are TRBV5-5 and TRBJ1-2; 9 nucleotides match TRBD1. V was clipped by 2 bases and J by 0 bases; unmatched bases: 2. In germline, CDR1 is SGHKS, CDR2 YYEKEE (reference sequence). The CDR3 has 15 residues.

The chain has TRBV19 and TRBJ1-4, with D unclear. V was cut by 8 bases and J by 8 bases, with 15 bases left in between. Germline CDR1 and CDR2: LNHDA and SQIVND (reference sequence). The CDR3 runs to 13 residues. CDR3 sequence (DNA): TGTGCCAGTCAAGGGAGCTTTTTGGAAAAACTGTTTTTT. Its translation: CASQGSFLEKLFF.

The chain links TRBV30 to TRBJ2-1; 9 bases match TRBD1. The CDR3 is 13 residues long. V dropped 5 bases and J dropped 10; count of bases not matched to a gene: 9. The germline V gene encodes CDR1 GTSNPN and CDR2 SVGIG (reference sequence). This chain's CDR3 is CAWWTGEYDEQFF. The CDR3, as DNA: TGTGCCTGGTGGACAGGGGAATACGACGAGCAGTTCTTC.